The next 6 T cell receptor beta chains were all read from a single sample in a study of blood T cells in healthy people across ages. A second PCR, run for roughly 7 to 12 cycles, used a sample-barcoded 5' primer plus a J-beta primer mix. TCRdb independently ran MiXCR on the 5' RACE reads; one entry per CDR3 protein. In the table there are more than 900,000 distinct CDR3 sequences, around 29% of which are singletons. This same sample was also taken into another study, of T cells of mothers and their children.

Source material: blood. These receptors were taken from a woman in her thirties or forties in good health.

The V call is TRBV2, the J call TRBJ1-2; D remains ambiguous. The CDR3 loop spans 15 amino acids. CDR1 is SNHLY, CDR2 FYNNEI, per germline. V shed 2 bases and J shed 5 bases, with 15 bases lying between them. The CDR3 sequence is CASSESWQATYGYTF. CDR3 nucleotides: TGTGCCAGCAGTGAATCGTGGCAGGCGACTTATGGCTACACCTTC.

This clonotype has just a few counts. The chain recombines TRBV14 with TRBJ2-1; 9 positions match TRBD1. CDR3 length: 16 amino acids. Germline V CDR1 and CDR2: SGHDN, FVKESK. V was pared by 4 bases and J by 9 bases, with 13 bases of the junction left unmatched. This CDR3 is CASSLRTGVKTLEQFF. CDR3 nucleotide sequence: TGTGCCAGCAGCCTCAGGACAGGGGTCAAAACCCTTGAGCAGTTCTTC.

The chain recombines TRBV2 with TRBJ2-1, with 11 bases that match TRBD1. The CDR3 is 15 amino acids. With 3 bases clipped from V and 8 bases from J, the junction kept 6 bases outside the gene matches. CDR1 and CDR2 from the germline V gene are SNHLY and FYNNEI. The CDR3 reads CASSDRDRGVHEQFF. CDR3 sequence (DNA): TGTGCCAGCAGTGACCGGGACAGGGGGGTTCATGAGCAGTTCTTC.

Of note for this clonotype: No conserved phenylalanine or tryptophan is present at the end of the CDR3, so a read error is the likely explanation. The chain uses TRBV30 and TRBJ1-1; D ambiguous. Germline V gene lookup returns CDR1 GTSNPN and CDR2 SVGIG (reference sequence). CDR3 length equals 17 residues. V lost 2 bases to trimming and J lost 4 bases, with 23 bases between them. Here the CDR3 reads CAWSIVPVLPRSTEAFC. DNA of the CDR3: TGTGCCTGGAGTATTGTTCCGGTTCTCCCCCGGTCCACTGAAGCTTTCTGT.

The rearrangement links TRBV6-5 to TRBJ1-2; 7 nucleotides line up with TRBD1. CDR3 length equals 15 residues. Unmatched junction bases numbered 3, after V lost 0 bases and J lost 2 bases. CDR1 and CDR2 (germline): MNHEY, SVGAGI. The CDR3 loop is CASSYSTGRNYGYTF. DNA for the CDR3: TGTGCCAGCAGTTACTCGACAGGGAGGAACTATGGCTACACCTTC.

This clonotype turned up a few times. Mismatch with germline at one junction end may stem from a read error. The chain links TRBV5-1 to TRBJ2-5, with 13 bases that match TRBD2. The germline V gene encodes CDR1 SGHRS and CDR2 YFSETQ. This CDR3 is built from 14 residues. CDR3 coding DNA: TGCGCCAGCAGCTATGGGACTAGCGGGGAGATCCAGTACTTC. It yields the protein CASSYGTSGEIQYF.